These 20 T cell receptor beta chains came from one sample sequenced in a study of molecular identifiers for immune sequencing clone quantification. TCRdb reprocessed the PCR reads with MiXCR, giving one entry per CDR3 protein. The table has 85,000 to 100,000 distinct CDR3 sequences, approximately 24% seen once. The source material was naive CD8+ T cells from blood, with Jurkat cell RNA spiked in. Sample subset: FACS-sorted CD8+CD4-CCR7+CD45RA+ naive T cells. The receptors derive from a human donor in good health. Some libraries in this study had Jurkat cell RNA spiked in.

This rearrangement joins TRBV28 to TRBJ1-2; weak D call: TRBD1 (5 bases). There are 15 residues in the CDR3. The germline V gene has CDR1 MDHEN and CDR2 SYDVKM. V lost 5 bases, J lost 5 bases, and 18 bases lay in between. CDR3 protein: CASSPGPSSGYGYTF. CDR3 DNA: TGTGCCAGCAGTCCGGGACCTTCTTCAGGGTATGGCTACACCTTC.

The chain uses TRBV7-9 and TRBJ2-1, with D unresolved. The V gene's germline CDR1 is SEHNR and CDR2 FQNEAQ (reference sequence). CDR3 length: 17 residues. V was pared by 4 bases and J by 0 bases, with 16 bases between. The CDR3 reads CASSSLIRQLSYNEQFF. As DNA, the CDR3 is TGTGCCAGCAGCTCTCTAATCAGGCAGCTCTCCTACAATGAGCAGTTCTTC. The entire variable domain, with the rest obtained from reference TRBV7-9 and TRBJ2-1, is as follows: DTGVSQNPRHKITKRGQNVTFRCDPISEHNRLYWYRQTLGQGPEFLTYFQNEAQLEKSRLLSDRFSAERPKGSFSTLEIQRTEQGDSAMYLCASSSLIRQLSYNEQFFGPGTRLTVL.

At least ten counts were recorded for this clonotype. The rearrangement links TRBV2 to TRBJ1-1, with D uncertain. The V gene lost 3 bases and the J gene lost 6 bases, with 14 bases spanning the gap. CDR1 is SNHLY, CDR2 FYNNEI, per germline. This CDR3 is built from 14 residues. CDR3 region: CASSDSGSRAEAFF. CDR3 nucleotide sequence: TGTGCCAGCAGTGATTCTGGGTCGCGGGCTGAAGCTTTCTTT.

This clonotype was seen a handful of times. This chain uses TRBV27 with TRBJ1-2, with D possibly matching TRBD1 (5 bases). Germline V lookup: CDR1 MNHEY, CDR2 SMNVEV (reference sequence). The ends were cut back, 8 bases at V and 3 bases at J, with 16 bases in the middle. The CDR3 length is 14 residues. The CDR3 is CASGGGGTYYGYTF. CDR3 DNA: TGTGCCAGCGGAGGTGGAGGGACCTACTATGGCTACACCTTC.

There are many counts of this clonotype. The CDR3 protein is CASSFPGQGYEQYF. The CDR3 nucleotides read TGTGCCAGCAGCTTTCCGGGACAGGGTTACGAGCAGTACTTC. The chain links TRBV11-2 to TRBJ2-7; 9 bases line up with TRBD1. Germline CDR1 reads SGHAT; CDR2 reads FQNNGV. V lost 3 bases to trimming and J lost 4 bases; unmatched junction nucleotides: 4. The CDR3 has 14 amino acids.

Many counts were recorded for this clonotype. The rearrangement uses TRBV28 and TRBJ2-7; a weak D match, TRBD2 (5 bases). The CDR3 is 13 residues long. CDR1 is MDHEN, CDR2 SYDVKM, per germline. V was trimmed by 8 bases and J by 2 bases, leaving 13 bases between them. For the CDR3, the DNA is TGTGCCAGCTGCGACGGGATCACCTACGAGCAGTACTTC. Translation: CASCDGITYEQYF.

This clonotype was counted many times. The V call is TRBV3-1, the J call TRBJ1-5; D not resolved. The CDR3 runs to 16 residues. V lost 3 bases to trimming and J lost 2 bases, with 14 bases between them. The germline V gene encodes CDR1 LGHDT and CDR2 YNNKEL (reference sequence). The CDR3 DNA sequence: TGTGCCAGCAGCCATACCGGGAGCTTGGGCAATCAGCCCCAGCATTTT. Translated: CASSHTGSLGNQPQHF.

Many counts were recorded for this clonotype. The chain links TRBV7-9 to TRBJ2-3, with a tentative D call TRBD1 (6 bases). There are 13 residues in the CDR3. V shed 4 bases and J shed 13 bases, with 18 bases lying between them. Germline V gene sequence: CDR1 SEHNR, CDR2 FQNEAQ (reference sequence). DNA of the CDR3: TGTGCCAGCAGCTCGGCCGGGACAATAAACAAGTATTTT. This encodes CASSSAGTINKYF.

Worth noting for this clonotype: A much larger clone differs by one base, so this may be a read error. The rearrangement joins TRBV6-2 or TRBV6-3 to TRBJ2-3, with 7 positions matching TRBD2. The V and J ends lost 6 bases and 6 bases, in that order; junction bases with no gene match: 6. CDR1 and CDR2 (germline): MNHEY, SVGEGT. This CDR3 is built from 13 residues. Here the CDR3 reads CASRILGGDTQYF. The CDR3 DNA sequence: TGTGCCAGCAGAATTTTGGGGGGGGATACGCAGTATTTT.

V usage is TRBV29-1 and J usage is TRBJ2-7, with D possibly called TRBD1 or TRBD2 (5 bases each). Germline assignment: CDR1 SQVTM and CDR2 ANQGSEA. The V end was cut by 0 bases, the J end by 1 base, with 13 bases between. The CDR3 length is 15 residues. In DNA form, the CDR3 reads TGCAGCGTTGAAGATTGGGACGGGGATTCCTACGAGCAGTACTTC. This sequence encodes CSVEDWDGDSYEQYF.

This clonotype showed up many times. An end of the junction does not agree with germline; a read error may underlie this. CDR3: CASSFGQGDNEQFF. CDR3 sequence (DNA): TGTGCTAGCAGCTTTGGTCAGGGTGACAATGAGCAGTTCTTC. The chain links TRBV7-7 to TRBJ2-1, with a weak D call TRBD1 (5 bases). Germline-derived CDR1 and CDR2 are SSHAT and FNYEAQ (reference sequence). The length of the CDR3 is 14 residues.

The genes are TRBV2 and TRBJ2-3, with D maybe TRBD2 (6 bases). The CDR3 loop spans 16 amino acids. The V gene's germline CDR1 is SNHLY and CDR2 FYNNEI. Deletions cut 4 bases from V and 0 bases from J, with 14 bases between. The CDR3 spells CASSVPGDQSTDTQYF. The DNA of the CDR3 is TGTGCCAGCAGTGTTCCGGGGGACCAAAGCACAGATACGCAGTATTTT.

The sample holds many counts of this clonotype. The chain recombines TRBV7-9 with TRBJ1-5; 9 bases line up with TRBD1. V was pared by 5 bases and J by 9 bases, with 23 bases of the junction left unmatched. Germline lookup yields CDR1 SEHNR and CDR2 FQNEAQ (reference sequence). CDR3 length: 19 residues. CDR3 DNA: TGTGCCAGCAGCCCTGTCCCGGGACAGGGACGCCCTACATCATGGCCCCAGCATTTT. It yields the protein CASSPVPGQGRPTSWPQHF.

In its sample, this clonotype was seen many times. The rearrangement links TRBV11-2 to TRBJ2-7; D not certain. V dropped 5 bases and J dropped 2 bases, with 7 bases sitting between them. The CDR3 sequence is 12 residues long. Germline values: CDR1 SGHAT, CDR2 FQNNGV. CDR3 sequence: CASSQDPYEQYF. The CDR3 DNA follows: TGTGCCAGCAGCCAGGACCCCTACGAGCAGTACTTC.

As regards this clonotype: A much larger clone lies a single base off, so this may be a read error. V is TRBV5-3 and J is TRBJ2-7; perhaps TRBD2 as D (5 bases). TRBV5-3 has ORF status, its function being uncertain. The CDR3 contains 13 residues. V was shortened by 10 bases and J by 0 bases, with 14 bases between the two germline ends. The CDR3 reads CAGSRESSYEQYF. The CDR3 region has the DNA TGTGCCGGCAGCCGGGAAAGCTCCTACGAGCAGTACTTC.

This clonotype was detected only a few times. The rearrangement uses TRBV4-2 and TRBJ2-2, with 12 nucleotides matching TRBD2. The CDR3 is 16 amino acids. The trim removed 4 bases at V and 5 bases at J, leaving 5 bases unmatched. Germline V lookup: CDR1 LGHNA, CDR2 YNFKEQ. The CDR3 DNA is TGTGCCAGCAGCCGAGCGACTAGCGGGAGAACCGGGGAGCTGTTTTTT. As protein: CASSRATSGRTGELFF.

This clonotype occurred many times. The rearrangement links TRBV19 to TRBJ2-3; D gene unclear. CDR1 and CDR2 (germline): LNHDA, SQIVND (reference sequence). V was trimmed by 5 bases and J by 5 bases, leaving 11 bases between them. This CDR3 contains 13 residues. For the CDR3, the DNA is TGTGCCAGTAGTTCACTGGACGGAGATACGCAGTATTTT. It specifies CASSSLDGDTQYF.

Remarks on this clonotype: A much bigger clone sits one base away, suggesting this may be a read error. The chain uses TRBV7-2 and TRBJ2-1; D is unclear. Trimming pared 5 bases from V and 2 bases from J, leaving 13 bases between. CDR3 size: 15 residues. The germline CDR1 and CDR2 sequences are SGHTA and FQGNSA. The CDR3 nucleotides read TGTGCCAGCAGCCCCTCAGCCCTACCCTACAATGAGCAGTTCTTC. This translates into CASSPSALPYNEQFF.

Many counts were recorded for this clonotype. The chain uses TRBV12-3 or TRBV12-4 and TRBJ1-2; maybe TRBD1 (5 bases). V lost 4 bases and J lost 6, with 15 bases in between. There are 14 residues in the CDR3. DNA for the CDR3: TGTGCCAGCAGTTCCTCCACAGGACCAAATGGCTACACCTTC. Its protein is CASSSSTGPNGYTF.

This clonotype was observed at least ten times. The rearrangement joins TRBV12-3 or TRBV12-4 to TRBJ2-3, with 13 bases that match TRBD2. V lost 4 bases to trimming and J lost 5 bases; unmatched junction nucleotides: 6. The CDR3 runs 16 residues. The CDR3 is CASSSGLAGVRDTQYF. The DNA for the CDR3 is TGTGCCAGCAGTTCCGGACTAGCGGGGGTCCGAGATACGCAGTATTTT.